This paragraph reports one T cell receptor beta chain. The length of the CDR3 is 13 residues. V dropped 2 bases and J dropped 0 bases, with 2 bases sitting between them. The germline CDR1 and CDR2 sequences are MNHEY and SVGAGI. The data were obtained in a study of a mutant IDH1 vaccine in newly diagnosed glioma. TCRdb's copy holds only in-frame clones and misses some; the assay was immunoSEQ multiplex PCR. The sample contains about 38,000 clones, over 85% of which appear only once. Time point of the sample: baseline, week 1 (first vaccination visit). Treatment given: pre-vaccination baseline after standard-of-care therapy.

The starting material was PBMCs, obtained from a glioma patient treated with radiotherapy, temozolomide or both. The origin of this receptor is a man aged 18 to 29 with glioma. V and J are TRBV6-5 and TRBJ1-5; D ambiguous. The CDR3: CASSYDSNQPQHF. The CDR3 nucleotides read TGTGCCAGCAGTTACGATAGCAATCAGCCCCAGCATTTT.